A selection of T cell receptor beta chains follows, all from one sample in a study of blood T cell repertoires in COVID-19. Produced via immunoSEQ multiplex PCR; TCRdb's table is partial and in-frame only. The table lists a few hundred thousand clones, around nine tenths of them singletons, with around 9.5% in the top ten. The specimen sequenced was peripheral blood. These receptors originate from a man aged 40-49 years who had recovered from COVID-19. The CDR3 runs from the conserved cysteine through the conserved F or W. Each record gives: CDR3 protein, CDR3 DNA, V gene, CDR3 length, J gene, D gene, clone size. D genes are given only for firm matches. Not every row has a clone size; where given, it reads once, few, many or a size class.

CDR3: CASSFGTGGVNGYTF
DNA: TGTGCCAGCAGCTTCGGGACAGGGGGCGTAAATGGCTACACCTTC
V: TRBV5-4
length: 15
J: TRBJ1-2
D: TRBD1
size: .

CDR3: CATSSRRVSAKNIQYF
DNA: TGTGCCACCAGCAGTAGGAGAGTGTCCGCCAAAAACATTCAGTACTTC
V: TRBV15
length: 16
J: TRBJ2-4
D: .
size: .

CDR3: CASSRNTGAQETQYF
DNA: TGTGCCAGCAGCAGGAATACAGGGGCTCAAGAGACCCAGTACTTC
V: TRBV3-1/TRBV3-2
length: 15
J: TRBJ2-5
D: TRBD1
size: .

CDR3: CASFGSGGGQNTEAFF
DNA: TGTGCCAGCTTCGGGTCGGGAGGGGGGCAGAACACTGAAGCTTTCTTT
V: TRBV2
length: 16
J: TRBJ1-1
D: .
size: once

CDR3: CASSQGQGAIVSSSPLHF
DNA: TGTGCCAGCAGCCAAGGACAGGGGGCTATTGTTAGTAGTTCACCCCTCCACTTT
V: TRBV4-2
length: 18
J: TRBJ1-6
D: TRBD1
size: .

CDR3: CASSVGGRAPGIETQYF
DNA: TGTGCCAGCAGCGTCGGCGGGAGGGCCCCAGGAATAGAGACCCAGTACTTC
V: TRBV9
length: 17
J: TRBJ2-5
D: TRBD2
size: .

CDR3: CASSSGGDYGYTF
DNA: TGTGCCAGCAGCTCGGGAGGCGACTATGGCTACACCTTC
V: TRBV5-4
length: 13
J: TRBJ1-2
D: .
size: .

CDR3: CASSPPDWTDTQYF
DNA: TGTGCCAGCAGCCCCCCGGACTGGACAGATACGCAGTATTTT
V: TRBV5-6
length: 14
J: TRBJ2-3
D: .
size: .

CDR3: CAWSRGSGSYDEQFF
DNA: TGTGCCTGGAGTCGCGGTAGCGGGAGTTACGATGAGCAGTTCTTC
V: TRBV30
length: 15
J: TRBJ2-1
D: TRBD2
size: .

CDR3: CASSQEGAPNYEQYF
DNA: TGTGCCAGCAGCCAAGAAGGAGCGCCTAACTACGAGCAGTACTTC
V: TRBV4-2
length: 15
J: TRBJ2-7
D: .
size: .

CDR3: CASSLEGQGHTGELFF
DNA: TGTGCCAGCAGCTTGGAAGGACAGGGACACACCGGGGAGCTGTTTTTT
V: TRBV5-6
length: 16
J: TRBJ2-2
D: TRBD1
size: .

CDR3: CASSLQGGDEQFF
DNA: TGTGCCAGCAGTCTACAGGGTGGAGATGAGCAGTTCTTC
V: TRBV12-3/TRBV12-4
length: 13
J: TRBJ2-1
D: .
size: .

CDR3: CATGRGGTGELFF
DNA: TGTGCCACCGGGCGGGGGGGCACCGGGGAGCTGTTTTTT
V: TRBV15
length: 13
J: TRBJ2-2
D: TRBD2
size: .

CDR3: CSASAPYGEQFF
DNA: TGCAGTGCTAGTGCCCCTTACGGGGAGCAGTTCTTC
V: TRBV20-1
length: 12
J: TRBJ2-1
D: .
size: .

CDR3: CASRGPGGVGQPQHF
DNA: TGTGCCAGCAGAGGGCCAGGGGGCGTGGGTCAGCCCCAGCATTTT
V: TRBV2
length: 15
J: TRBJ1-5
D: TRBD1
size: .

CDR3: CATSDRRGGSLNEQFF
DNA: TGTGCCACCAGTGATCGCCGGGGAGGGTCCCTCAATGAGCAGTTCTTC
V: TRBV24-1
length: 16
J: TRBJ2-1
D: TRBD2
size: .

CDR3: CASSPTRTGAGYTF
DNA: TGCGCCAGCAGCCCAACTCGGACAGGGGCTGGCTACACCTTC
V: TRBV5-1
length: 14
J: TRBJ1-2
D: TRBD1
size: .

CDR3: CASSWALGETQYF
DNA: TGTGCCAGCAGCTGGGCCCTCGGCGAGACCCAGTACTTC
V: TRBV7-2
length: 13
J: TRBJ2-5
D: .
size: once

CDR3: CASSIAGGPHEQYF
DNA: TGTGCCAGCAGTATAGCGGGAGGGCCCCACGAGCAGTACTTC
V: TRBV2
length: 14
J: TRBJ2-7
D: TRBD2
size: .

CDR3: CASSGYTREDNEQFF
DNA: TGTGCCAGTAGTGGCTATACGCGGGAGGACAATGAGCAGTTCTTC
V: TRBV19
length: 15
J: TRBJ2-1
D: TRBD2
size: .

CDR3: CASSGNRGWVSGANVLTF
DNA: TGTGCCAGTAGTGGAAACAGGGGTTGGGTCTCTGGGGCCAACGTCCTGACTTTC
V: TRBV19
length: 18
J: TRBJ2-6
D: TRBD1
size: .

CDR3: CASVRDRDYGYTF
DNA: TGTGCCAGCGTAAGGGACAGAGACTATGGCTACACCTTC
V: TRBV6-5
length: 13
J: TRBJ1-2
D: TRBD1
size: .